This entry lists 17 T cell receptor beta chains sequenced from one sample in a study of blood T cell repertoires in COVID-19 (TCRdb year 2020). Library preparation employed the immunoSEQ multiplex PCR assay. TCRdb obtained this table from immuneACCESS and retained in-frame rearrangements with V and J assigned. These tables miss some clones; where compared with another copy, unresolved V genes account for less than half of the shortfall, and the remainder is unexplained. The sample table shows around 330,000 clones, and about 85% are seen once. 1.5% to 2% of the sample is in the top ten clones. The specimen was PBMCs or T cells enriched from blood (not recorded which). All receptors derive from a woman aged 25-40 years who had been exposed to COVID-19.

The chain carries TRBV11-2 and TRBJ2-7, with a possible D match to TRBD2 (5 bases). V was cut by 5 bases and J by 4 bases, with 18 bases left in between. Looked up from germline, CDR1 is SGHAT and CDR2 is FQNNGV. CDR3 length: 15 residues. CDR3 amino acids: CASSVGRTLSYEQYF. The CDR3 DNA reads as TGTGCCAGCAGCGTCGGAAGGACTCTTTCATACGAGCAGTACTTC.

The table lists this clone with a count of one. This chain links TRBV7-9 with TRBJ2-5, with D uncertain. The CDR3 extends over 11 amino acids. V dropped 5 bases and J dropped 10 bases, with 11 bases sitting between them. Germline V lookup: CDR1 SEHNR, CDR2 FQNEAQ (reference sequence). The CDR3 coding sequence is TGTGCCAGCAGCCACAGTCAGGACCAGTACTTC. It is translated as CASSHSQDQYF.

The chain links TRBV9 to TRBJ1-5, with a weak D call TRBD1 (6 bases). Between the trimmed V and J ends, which lost 4 bases and 4 bases, there was a span of 12 bases. Germline CDR1 and CDR2: SGDLS and YYNGEE. CDR3 length: 14 amino acids. The CDR3 nucleotides are TGTGCCAGCAGCAAAACAGGGAGAAATCAGCCCCAGCATTTT. Its protein product is CASSKTGRNQPQHF.

This clone came up many times. V gene TRBV7-6 combines with J gene TRBJ2-7; 8 nucleotides line up with TRBD1. Germline-derived CDR1 and CDR2 are SGHVS and FNYEAQ. The length of the CDR3 is 13 residues. Trimming at V came to 5 bases and at J to 7 bases, leaving 7 bases not matched to a gene. CDR3 in DNA: TGTGCCAGCAGCCCGGGACAGGTTGAGGAGCAGTACTTC. Encoded protein: CASSPGQVEEQYF.

Remarks on this clone: One base away lies a much larger clone, so this may be a sequencing read error. The chain is built from TRBV7-6 and TRBJ2-7, with 8 bases aligning to TRBD1. This CDR3 comprises 14 residues. The junction had 4 bases not matched to a gene; V was cut back by 3 bases and J by 3 bases. The germline gives CDR1 SGHVS, CDR2 FNYEAQ. The CDR3 nucleotides are TGTGCCAGCAGCTTCGGGACAGGTAACTACGAGCAGTACTTC. Translating gives CASSFGTGNYEQYF.

The J gene is TRBJ1-5, the V gene TRBV4-1; TRBD1 might be the D (5 bases). This CDR3 spans 15 amino acids. The germline V and J ends were trimmed by 1 base and 4 bases, with 11 bases remaining between them. Germline V gene lookup returns CDR1 MGHRA and CDR2 YSYEKL. The CDR3, as DNA: TGCGCCAGCAGCCAAGGGCAAGGGACTAATCAGCCCCAGCATTTT. Its translation is CASSQGQGTNQPQHF.

This chain joins TRBV28 and TRBJ1-6; TRBD1 agrees at 9 bases. Trimming took 3 bases from V and 7 from J; bases not matched to a gene: 7. CDR3 length: 16 residues. Germline loops: CDR1 MDHEN, CDR2 SYDVKM. DNA for the CDR3: TGTGCCAGCAGTTTCCCCGGGACAGGGCGCAATTCACCCCTCCACTTT. Translating it yields CASSFPGTGRNSPLHF.

V gene TRBV2 combines with J gene TRBJ2-1, with D uncertain. The V end lost 0 bases, the J end lost 4 bases, and 7 bases lay between the germline ends. This CDR3 has 14 amino acids. The germline gives CDR1 SNHLY, CDR2 FYNNEI. CDR3 in amino acids: CASSEASVYNEQFF. In DNA, the CDR3 is TGTGCCAGCAGTGAAGCGAGCGTTTACAATGAGCAGTTCTTC.

V and J are TRBV14 and TRBJ1-4; no clear D. The V end lost 8 bases, the J end lost 6 bases, and 13 bases lay between the germline ends. The CDR3 spans 13 residues. CDR1 SGHDN and CDR2 FVKESK come from the germline V gene. CDR3 in DNA: TGTGCCAGCTCCGTGTATTCGGATGAAAAACTGTTTTTT. Amino acids: CASSVYSDEKLFF.

This clone was seen just once. This chain uses TRBV4-3 with TRBJ1-4, with unresolved D. Trimming took 1 base from V and 8 from J, leaving 11 bases between them. Germline V CDR1 and CDR2: LGHNA, YSLEER. This CDR3 has 14 residues. The chain's CDR3 is CASSQGLEYEKLFF. CDR3 DNA sequence: TGCGCCAGCAGCCAAGGGTTAGAGTACGAAAAACTGTTTTTT.

This clone has only one observation. The chain combines TRBV11-2 with TRBJ2-5; a weak D match, TRBD1 (5 bases). The J call is uncertain, as TRBJ2-7 better fits the DNA end. Germline V CDR1 and CDR2: SGHAT, FQNNGV. The CDR3 has 15 residues. CDR3 bases: TGTGCCAGCAGCTTAGTAAGGGGTGGGTGGGGCGAGCAGTACTTC. Residues: CASSLVRGGWGEQYF.

This chain connects TRBV27 to TRBJ2-5, with D possibly being TRBD2 (5 bases). CDR3 length: 14 amino acids. The V end lost 1 base, the J end lost 7 bases, and 13 bases lay between the germline ends. Germline CDR1 MNHEY, CDR2 SMNVEV (reference sequence). This CDR3 reads CASSLYGDVGTQYF. DNA of the CDR3: TGTGCCAGCAGTTTATACGGGGATGTAGGGACCCAGTACTTC.

The chain has TRBV6-2 or TRBV6-3 and TRBJ2-7; TRBD1 agrees at 7 bases. The germline gives CDR1 MNHEY, CDR2 SVGEGT. CDR3 length: 17 residues. V shed 5 bases, J shed 0 bases, and the junction held 13 bases outside the gene matches. The CDR3 DNA reads TGTGCCAGCAGTCCCCGAGCGGACAGGCCCTTCTCCTACGAGCAGTACTTC. Encoded protein: CASSPRADRPFSYEQYF.

This chain joins TRBV19 and TRBJ2-1; 7 nucleotides agree with TRBD2. J lost 2 bases, V lost 3 bases, and 7 bases had no gene match. Germline V CDR1 and CDR2: LNHDA, SQIVND (reference sequence). The CDR3 extends over 16 amino acids. The CDR3 DNA reads TGTGCCAGTAGTATTCCGGGGCTAGCGGCCTACAATGAGCAGTTCTTC. Its protein is CASSIPGLAAYNEQFF. Using reference TRBV19 and TRBJ2-1 for the parts outside the CDR3, the full variable domain is DGGITQSPKYLFRKEGQNVTLSCEQNLNHDAMYWYRQDPGQGLRLIYYSQIVNDFQKGDIAEGYSVSREKKESFPLTVTSAQKNPTAFYLCASSIPGLAAYNEQFFGPGTRLTVL.

This chain joins TRBV4-2 and TRBJ1-2; a weak D match, TRBD1 (6 bases). The CDR3 consists of 16 residues. The V gene lost 3 bases and the J gene lost 2 bases, with 16 bases spanning the gap. Germline-derived CDR1 and CDR2 are LGHNA and YNFKEQ. In DNA, the CDR3 is TGTGCCAGCAGCCAGACAGGACGGGGCGGAAACTATGGCTACACCTTC. Its protein product is CASSQTGRGGNYGYTF.

The DNA of the CDR3 is TGTGCCAGCAGTAGCCAGGGATTAAGGAACACTGAAGCTTTCTTT. This sequence encodes CASSSQGLRNTEAFF. The chain carries TRBV2 and TRBJ1-1, with D tentatively TRBD1 (5 bases). Deletions cut 5 bases from V and 1 base from J, with 14 bases between. The CDR3 covers 15 residues. Germline lookup yields CDR1 SNHLY and CDR2 FYNNEI.

The V and J genes are TRBV5-6 and TRBJ2-7, with unresolved D. The CDR3 is 14 residues long. In germline, CDR1 is SGHDT, CDR2 YYEEEE. V shed 6 bases and J shed 2 bases, with 15 bases lying between them. CDR3 in amino acids: CASTQLRPPYEQYF. In DNA form, the CDR3 reads TGTGCCAGCACCCAACTCAGGCCGCCCTACGAGCAGTACTTC.